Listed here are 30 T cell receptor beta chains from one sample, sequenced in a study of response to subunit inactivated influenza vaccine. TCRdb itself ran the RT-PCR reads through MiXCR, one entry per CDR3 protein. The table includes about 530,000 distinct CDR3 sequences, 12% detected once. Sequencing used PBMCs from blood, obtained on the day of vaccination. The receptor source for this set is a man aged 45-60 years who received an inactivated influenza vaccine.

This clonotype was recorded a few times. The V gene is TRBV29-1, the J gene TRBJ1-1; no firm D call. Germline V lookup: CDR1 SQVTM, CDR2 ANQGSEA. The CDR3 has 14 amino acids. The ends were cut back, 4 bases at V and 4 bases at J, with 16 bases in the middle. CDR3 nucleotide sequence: TGCAGCGTTGCTACCCTTTCAATGCGCACTGAAGCTTTCTTT. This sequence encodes CSVATLSMRTEAFF.

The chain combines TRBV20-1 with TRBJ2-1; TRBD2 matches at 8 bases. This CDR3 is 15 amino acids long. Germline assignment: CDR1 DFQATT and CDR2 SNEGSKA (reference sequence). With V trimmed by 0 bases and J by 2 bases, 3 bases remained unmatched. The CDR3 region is CSARDLTSAYNEQFF. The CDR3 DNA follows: TGCAGTGCTAGAGATTTGACTAGCGCCTACAATGAGCAGTTCTTC.

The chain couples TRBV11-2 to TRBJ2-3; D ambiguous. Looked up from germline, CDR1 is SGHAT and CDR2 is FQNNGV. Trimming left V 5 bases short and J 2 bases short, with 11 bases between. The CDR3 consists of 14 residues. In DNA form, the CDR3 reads TGTGCCAGCAGCAAACGGCCACACACAGATACGCAGTATTTT. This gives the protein CASSKRPHTDTQYF.

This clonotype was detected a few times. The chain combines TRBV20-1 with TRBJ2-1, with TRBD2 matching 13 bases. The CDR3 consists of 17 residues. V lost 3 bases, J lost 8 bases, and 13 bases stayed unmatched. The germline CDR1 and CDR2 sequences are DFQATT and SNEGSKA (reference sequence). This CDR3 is CSASDRTSGRWFHEQFF. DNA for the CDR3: TGCAGTGCTAGCGACCGGACTAGCGGGAGATGGTTCCATGAGCAGTTCTTC.

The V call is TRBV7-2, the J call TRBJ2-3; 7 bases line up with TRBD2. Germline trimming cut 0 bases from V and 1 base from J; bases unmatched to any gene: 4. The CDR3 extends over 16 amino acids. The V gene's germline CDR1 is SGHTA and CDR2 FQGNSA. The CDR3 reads CASSLALGGGTDTQYF. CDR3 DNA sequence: TGTGCCAGCAGCTTAGCGTTGGGGGGGGGCACAGATACGCAGTATTTT.

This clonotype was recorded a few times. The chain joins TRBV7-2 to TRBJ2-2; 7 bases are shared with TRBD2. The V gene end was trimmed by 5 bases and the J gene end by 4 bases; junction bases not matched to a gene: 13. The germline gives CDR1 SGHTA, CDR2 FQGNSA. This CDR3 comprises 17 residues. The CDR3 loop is CASSPRPQLATTGELFF. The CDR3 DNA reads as TGTGCCAGCAGCCCCCGACCGCAACTAGCGACCACCGGGGAGCTGTTTTTT.

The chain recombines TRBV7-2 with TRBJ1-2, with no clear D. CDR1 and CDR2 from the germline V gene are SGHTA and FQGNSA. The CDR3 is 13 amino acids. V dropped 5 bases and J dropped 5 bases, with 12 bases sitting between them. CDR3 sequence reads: CASSPPPAYGYTF. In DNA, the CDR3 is TGTGCCAGCAGCCCTCCCCCAGCGTATGGCTACACCTTC.

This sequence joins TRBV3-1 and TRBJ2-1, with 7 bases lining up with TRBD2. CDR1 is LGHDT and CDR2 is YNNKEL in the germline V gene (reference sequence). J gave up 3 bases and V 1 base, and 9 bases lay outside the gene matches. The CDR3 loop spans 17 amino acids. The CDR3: CASSQGYSGNHYNEQFF. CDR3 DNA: TGTGCCAGCAGCCAAGGGTACAGCGGGAACCACTACAATGAGCAGTTCTTC.

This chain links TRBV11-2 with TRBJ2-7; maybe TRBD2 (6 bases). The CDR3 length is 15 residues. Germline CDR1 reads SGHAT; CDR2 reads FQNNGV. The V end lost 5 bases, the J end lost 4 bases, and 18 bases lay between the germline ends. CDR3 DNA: TGTGCCAGCAGCCCCGGTGGGACTTTAGTTTACGAGCAGTACTTC. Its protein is CASSPGGTLVYEQYF.

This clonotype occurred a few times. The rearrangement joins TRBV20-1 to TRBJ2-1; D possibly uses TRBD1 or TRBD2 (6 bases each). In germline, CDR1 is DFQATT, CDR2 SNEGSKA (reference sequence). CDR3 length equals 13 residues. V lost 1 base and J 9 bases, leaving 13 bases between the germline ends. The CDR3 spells CSARGDKGGEQFF. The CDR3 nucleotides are TGCAGTGCTAGAGGGGACAAGGGAGGTGAGCAGTTCTTC.

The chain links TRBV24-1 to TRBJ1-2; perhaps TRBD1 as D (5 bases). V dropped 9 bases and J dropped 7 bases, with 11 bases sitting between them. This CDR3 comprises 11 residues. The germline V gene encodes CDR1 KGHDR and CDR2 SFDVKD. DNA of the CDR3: TGTGCCACCCGAGGGGACGGTGGCTACACCTTC. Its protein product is CATRGDGGYTF.

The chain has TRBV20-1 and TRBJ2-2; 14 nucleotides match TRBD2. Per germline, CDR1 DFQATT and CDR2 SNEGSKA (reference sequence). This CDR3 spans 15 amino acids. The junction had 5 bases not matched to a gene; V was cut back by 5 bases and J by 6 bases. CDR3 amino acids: CSAPRLAGGSGELFF. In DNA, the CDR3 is TGCAGTGCTCCCAGACTAGCGGGAGGGTCCGGGGAGCTGTTTTTT.

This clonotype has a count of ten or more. DNA of the CDR3: TGTGCCAGCAGCTTGTCCCAAATAAGGACTGAAGCTTTCTTT. Its protein is CASSLSQIRTEAFF. V usage is TRBV7-9 and J usage is TRBJ1-1; D gene ambiguous. The CDR3 totals 14 residues. Trimming removed 3 bases at V and 5 bases at J, with 13 bases between. Germline CDR1 is SEHNR and CDR2 is FQNEAQ (reference sequence).

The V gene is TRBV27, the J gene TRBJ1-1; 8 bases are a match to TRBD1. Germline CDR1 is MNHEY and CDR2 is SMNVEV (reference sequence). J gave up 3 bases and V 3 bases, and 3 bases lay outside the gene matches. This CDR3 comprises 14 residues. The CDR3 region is CASSLTGEDTEAFF. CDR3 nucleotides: TGTGCCAGCAGTTTGACAGGGGAAGACACTGAAGCTTTCTTT.

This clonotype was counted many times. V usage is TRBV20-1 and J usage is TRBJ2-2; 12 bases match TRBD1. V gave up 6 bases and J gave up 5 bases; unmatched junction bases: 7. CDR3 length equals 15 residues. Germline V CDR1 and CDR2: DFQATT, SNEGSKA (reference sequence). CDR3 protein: CSALKGQGATGELFF. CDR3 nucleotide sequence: TGCAGTGCCCTTAAGGGACAGGGGGCGACCGGGGAGCTGTTTTTT.

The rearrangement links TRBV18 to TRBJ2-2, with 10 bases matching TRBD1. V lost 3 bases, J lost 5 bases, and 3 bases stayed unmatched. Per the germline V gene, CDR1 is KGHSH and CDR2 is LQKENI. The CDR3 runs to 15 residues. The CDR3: CASSPWTGGTGELFF. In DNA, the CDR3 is TGTGCCAGCTCACCGTGGACAGGGGGGACCGGGGAGCTGTTTTTT.

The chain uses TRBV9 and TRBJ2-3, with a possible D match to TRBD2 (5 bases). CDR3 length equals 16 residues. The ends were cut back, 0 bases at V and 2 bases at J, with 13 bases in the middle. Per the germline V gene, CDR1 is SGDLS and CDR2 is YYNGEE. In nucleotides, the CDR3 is TGTGCCAGCAGCGTAGCTGGTTCGGGAACCACAGATACGCAGTATTTT. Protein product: CASSVAGSGTTDTQYF.

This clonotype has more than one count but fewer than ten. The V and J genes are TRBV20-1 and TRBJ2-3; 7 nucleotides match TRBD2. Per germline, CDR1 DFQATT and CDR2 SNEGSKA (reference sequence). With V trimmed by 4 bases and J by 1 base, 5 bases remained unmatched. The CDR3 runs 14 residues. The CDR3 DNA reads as TGCAGTGCTAACCCTAGCGGCCGCACAGATACGCAGTATTTT. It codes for CSANPSGRTDTQYF.

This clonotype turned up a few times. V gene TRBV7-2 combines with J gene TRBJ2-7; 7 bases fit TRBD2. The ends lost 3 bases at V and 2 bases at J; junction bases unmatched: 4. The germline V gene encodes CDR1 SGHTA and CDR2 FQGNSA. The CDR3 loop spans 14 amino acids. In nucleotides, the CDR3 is TGTGCCAGCAGCTTGTCTAGCGGAACCTACGAGCAGTACTTC. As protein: CASSLSSGTYEQYF. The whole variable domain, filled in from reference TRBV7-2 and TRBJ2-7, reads GAGVSQSPSNKVTEKGKDVELRCDPISGHTALYWYRQSLGQGLEFLIYFQGNSAPDKSGLPSDRFSAERTGGSVSTLTIQRTQQEDSAVYLCASSLSSGTYEQYFGPGTRLTVT.

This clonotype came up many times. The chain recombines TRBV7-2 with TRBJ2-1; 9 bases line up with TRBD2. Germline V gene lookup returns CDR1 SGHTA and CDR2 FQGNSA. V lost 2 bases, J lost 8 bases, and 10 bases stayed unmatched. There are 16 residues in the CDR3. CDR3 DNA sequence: TGTGCCAGCAGCTTACTGGACAGCGGGGGGAGGTATGAGCAGTTCTTC. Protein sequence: CASSLLDSGGRYEQFF.

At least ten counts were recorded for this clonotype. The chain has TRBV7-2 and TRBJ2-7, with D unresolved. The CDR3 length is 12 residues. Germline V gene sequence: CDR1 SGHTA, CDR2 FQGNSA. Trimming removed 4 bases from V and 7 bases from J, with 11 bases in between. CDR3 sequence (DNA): TGTGCCAGCAGCTCGTCCGGGTGGGAGCAGTACTTC. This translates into CASSSSGWEQYF.

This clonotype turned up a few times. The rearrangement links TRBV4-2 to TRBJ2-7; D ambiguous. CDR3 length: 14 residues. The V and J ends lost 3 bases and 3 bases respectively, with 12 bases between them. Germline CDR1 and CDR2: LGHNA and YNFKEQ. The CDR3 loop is CASSQDQLFYEQYF. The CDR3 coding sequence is TGTGCCAGCAGCCAGGATCAGCTGTTCTACGAGCAGTACTTC.

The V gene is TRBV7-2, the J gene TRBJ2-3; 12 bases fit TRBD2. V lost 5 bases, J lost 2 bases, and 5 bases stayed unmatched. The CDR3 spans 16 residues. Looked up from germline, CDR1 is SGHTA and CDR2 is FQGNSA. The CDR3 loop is CASSRLAGAHTDTQYF. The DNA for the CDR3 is TGTGCCAGCAGCCGACTAGCGGGGGCACACACAGATACGCAGTATTTT.

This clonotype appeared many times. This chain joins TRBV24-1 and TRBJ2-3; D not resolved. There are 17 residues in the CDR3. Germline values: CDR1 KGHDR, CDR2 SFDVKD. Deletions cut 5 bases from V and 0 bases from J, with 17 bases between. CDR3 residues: CATSGPGPNPSTDTQYF. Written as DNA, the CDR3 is TGTGCCACCAGTGGCCCAGGACCGAACCCTAGCACAGATACGCAGTATTTT.

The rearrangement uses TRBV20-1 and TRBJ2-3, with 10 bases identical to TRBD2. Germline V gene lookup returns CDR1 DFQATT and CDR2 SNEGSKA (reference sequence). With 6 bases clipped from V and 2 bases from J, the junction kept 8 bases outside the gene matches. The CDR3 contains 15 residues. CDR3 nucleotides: TGCAGTGCGATTAAGACTAGCGGGTACACAGATACGCAGTATTTT. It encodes CSAIKTSGYTDTQYF.

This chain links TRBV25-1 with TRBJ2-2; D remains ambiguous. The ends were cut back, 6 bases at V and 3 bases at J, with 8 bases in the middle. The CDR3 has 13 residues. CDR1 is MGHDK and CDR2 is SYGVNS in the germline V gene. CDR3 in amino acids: CASRYTYTGELFF. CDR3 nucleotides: TGTGCCAGCAGATATACATACACCGGGGAGCTGTTTTTT. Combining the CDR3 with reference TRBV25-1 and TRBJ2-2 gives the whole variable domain EADIYQTPRYLVIGTGKKITLECSQTMGHDKMYWYQQDPGMELHLIHYSYGVNSTEKGDLSSESTVSRIRTEHFPLTLESARPSHTSQYLCASRYTYTGELFFGEGSRLTVL.

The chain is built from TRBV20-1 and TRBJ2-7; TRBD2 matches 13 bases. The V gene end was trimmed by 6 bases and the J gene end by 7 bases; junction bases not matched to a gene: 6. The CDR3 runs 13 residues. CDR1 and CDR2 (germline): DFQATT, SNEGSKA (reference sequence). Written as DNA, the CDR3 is TGCAGTGCCATGACTAGCGGGGGGCAGGAGCAGTACTTC. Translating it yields CSAMTSGGQEQYF.

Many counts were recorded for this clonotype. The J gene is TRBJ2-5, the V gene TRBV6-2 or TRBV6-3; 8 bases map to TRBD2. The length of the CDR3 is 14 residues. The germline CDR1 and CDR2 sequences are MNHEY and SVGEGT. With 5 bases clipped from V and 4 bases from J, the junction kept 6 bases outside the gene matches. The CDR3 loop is CASSQLAARETQYF. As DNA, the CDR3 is TGTGCCAGCAGTCAACTAGCGGCGCGAGAGACCCAGTACTTC.

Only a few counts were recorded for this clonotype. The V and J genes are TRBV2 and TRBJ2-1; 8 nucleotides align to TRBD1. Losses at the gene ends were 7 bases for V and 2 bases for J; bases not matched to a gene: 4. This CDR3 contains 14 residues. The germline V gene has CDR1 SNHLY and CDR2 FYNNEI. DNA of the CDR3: TGTGCCAGCACAAGACAGGGGCCCTACAATGAGCAGTTCTTC. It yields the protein CASTRQGPYNEQFF. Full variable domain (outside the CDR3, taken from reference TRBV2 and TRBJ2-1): EPEVTQTPSHQVTQMGQEVILRCVPISNHLYFYWYRQILGQKVEFLVSFYNNEISEKSEIFDDQFSVERPDGSNFTLKIRSTKLEDSAMYFCASTRQGPYNEQFFGPGTRLTVL.

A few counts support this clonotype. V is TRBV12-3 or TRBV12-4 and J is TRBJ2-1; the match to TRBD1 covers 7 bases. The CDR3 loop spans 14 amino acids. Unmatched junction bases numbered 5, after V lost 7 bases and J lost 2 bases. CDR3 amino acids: CASTGQAAYNEQFF. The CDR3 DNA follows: TGTGCCAGCACCGGACAGGCAGCCTACAATGAGCAGTTCTTC.